This T cell receptor beta chain was sequenced for a study of cytomegalovirus exposure and HLA in healthy donors. PCR involved 60 Vbeta and 13 Jbeta primers. The method was immunoSEQ multiplex PCR; TCRdb's version includes in-frame clones alone and lacks a portion of them. The sample has 170,000 or so clones, around four fifths seen once. This CDR3 has 14 residues. Germline V gives CDR1 SGHRS, CDR2 YFSETQ. With 4 bases removed from V and 0 bases from J, the gap between germline ends came to 11 bases. This clonotype was sampled from a woman aged 55-75 years in good health and CMV-seropositive. The material sequenced was PBMCs. The chain uses TRBV5-1 and TRBJ2-7; a possible D gene is TRBD1 (5 bases). The CDR3 DNA is TGCGCCAGCAGCGGAAGGGGCGGCTCCTACGAGCAGTACTTC. Amino acids: CASSGRGGSYEQYF.